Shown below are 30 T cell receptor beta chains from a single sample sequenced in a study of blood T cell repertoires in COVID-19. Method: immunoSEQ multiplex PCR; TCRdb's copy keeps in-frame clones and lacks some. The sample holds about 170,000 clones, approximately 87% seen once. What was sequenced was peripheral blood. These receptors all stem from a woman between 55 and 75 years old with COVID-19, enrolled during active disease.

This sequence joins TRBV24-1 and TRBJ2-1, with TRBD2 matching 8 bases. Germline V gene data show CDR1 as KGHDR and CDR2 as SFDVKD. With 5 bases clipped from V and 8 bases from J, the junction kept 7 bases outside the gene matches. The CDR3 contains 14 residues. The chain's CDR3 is CATSVREGLYEQFF. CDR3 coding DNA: TGTGCCACCAGTGTTCGGGAGGGCCTGTATGAGCAGTTCTTC.

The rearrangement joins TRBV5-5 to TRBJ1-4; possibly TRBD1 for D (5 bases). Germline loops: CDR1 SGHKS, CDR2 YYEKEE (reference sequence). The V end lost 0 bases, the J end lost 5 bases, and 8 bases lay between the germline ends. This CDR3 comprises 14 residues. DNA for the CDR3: TGTGCCAGCAGCTTGGCGGGGGTAAATGAAAAACTGTTTTTT. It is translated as CASSLAGVNEKLFF.

The CDR3 bases are TGTGCCAGCAGCCGCACCCCCAAACGGGAGGCGAGCACAGATACGCAGTATTTT. As protein: CASSRTPKREASTDTQYF. The chain has TRBV7-8 and TRBJ2-3; TRBD2 matches at 7 bases. This CDR3 has 18 residues. Per the germline V gene, CDR1 is SGHVS and CDR2 is FQNEAQ. The junction had 14 bases not matched to a gene; V was cut back by 5 bases and J by 0 bases.

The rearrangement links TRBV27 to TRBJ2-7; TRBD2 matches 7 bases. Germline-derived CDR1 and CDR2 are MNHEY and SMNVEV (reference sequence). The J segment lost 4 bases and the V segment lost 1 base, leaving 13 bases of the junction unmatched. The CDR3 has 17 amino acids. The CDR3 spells CASSLWGGGAGLYEQYF. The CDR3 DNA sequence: TGTGCCAGCAGTTTATGGGGCGGAGGAGCGGGACTTTACGAGCAGTACTTC.

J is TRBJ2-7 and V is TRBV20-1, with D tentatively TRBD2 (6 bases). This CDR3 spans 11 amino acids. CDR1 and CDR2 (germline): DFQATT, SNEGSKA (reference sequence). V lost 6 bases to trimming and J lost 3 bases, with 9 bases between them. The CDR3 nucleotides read TGCAGTGCACGACTAGTCTACGAGCAGTACTTC. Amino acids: CSARLVYEQYF.

The CDR3 region has the DNA TGTGCCAGCAGCGCACTAGCGGGAGGTTCCTTGGGCAATGAGCAGTTCTTC. The encoded protein is CASSALAGGSLGNEQFF. The rearrangement links TRBV9 to TRBJ2-1; 12 bases match TRBD2. Germline lookup yields CDR1 SGDLS and CDR2 YYNGEE. There are 17 residues in the CDR3. V was pared by 3 bases and J by 6 bases, with 10 bases of the junction left unmatched.

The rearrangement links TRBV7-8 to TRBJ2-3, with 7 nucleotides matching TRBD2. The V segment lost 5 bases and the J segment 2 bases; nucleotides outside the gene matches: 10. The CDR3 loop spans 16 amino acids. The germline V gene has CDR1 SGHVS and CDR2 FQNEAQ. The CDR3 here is CASSAVQGGFTDTQYF. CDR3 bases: TGTGCCAGCAGCGCGGTCCAGGGAGGGTTCACAGATACGCAGTATTTT.

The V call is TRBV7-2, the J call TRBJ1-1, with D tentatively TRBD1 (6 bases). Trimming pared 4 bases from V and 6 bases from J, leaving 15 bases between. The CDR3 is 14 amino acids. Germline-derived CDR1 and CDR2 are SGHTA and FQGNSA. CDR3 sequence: CASSSTRGRAEAFF. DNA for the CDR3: TGTGCCAGCAGCTCGACCAGGGGTCGCGCTGAAGCTTTCTTT.

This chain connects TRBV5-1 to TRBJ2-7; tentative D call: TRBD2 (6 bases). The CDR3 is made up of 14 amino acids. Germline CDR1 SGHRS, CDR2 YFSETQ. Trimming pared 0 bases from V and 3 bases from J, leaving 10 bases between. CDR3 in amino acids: CASSLVGGLYEQYF. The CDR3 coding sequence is TGCGCCAGCAGCTTGGTTGGGGGACTCTACGAGCAGTACTTC.

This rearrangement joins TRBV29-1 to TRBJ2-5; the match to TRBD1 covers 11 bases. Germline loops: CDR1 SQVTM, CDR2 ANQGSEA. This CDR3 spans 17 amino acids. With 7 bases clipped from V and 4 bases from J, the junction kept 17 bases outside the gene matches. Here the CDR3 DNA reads TGCAGCGCTGGGACAGGGGGACTTGGGGCTAGGGGAGAGACCCAGTACTTC. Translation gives CSAGTGGLGARGETQYF.

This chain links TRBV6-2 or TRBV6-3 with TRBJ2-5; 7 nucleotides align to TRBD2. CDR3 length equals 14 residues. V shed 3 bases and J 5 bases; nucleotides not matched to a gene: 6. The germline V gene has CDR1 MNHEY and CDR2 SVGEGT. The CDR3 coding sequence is TGTGCCAGCAGTTATGGTGTCGGGAGGGAGACCCAGTACTTC. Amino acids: CASSYGVGRETQYF.

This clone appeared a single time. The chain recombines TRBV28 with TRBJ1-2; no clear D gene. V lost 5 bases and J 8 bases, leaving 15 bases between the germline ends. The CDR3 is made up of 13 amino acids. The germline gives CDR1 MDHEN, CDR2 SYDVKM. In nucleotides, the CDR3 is TGTGCCAGCAGTATTACGGGAATGGAAGGCTACACCTTC. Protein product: CASSITGMEGYTF.

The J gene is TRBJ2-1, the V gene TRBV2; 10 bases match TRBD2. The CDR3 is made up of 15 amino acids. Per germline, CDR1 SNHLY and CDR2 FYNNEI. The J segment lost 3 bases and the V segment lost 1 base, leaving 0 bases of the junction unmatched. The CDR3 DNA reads TGTGCCAGCAGTGAAGGGACTAGCGGCTACAATGAGCAGTTCTTC. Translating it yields CASSEGTSGYNEQFF. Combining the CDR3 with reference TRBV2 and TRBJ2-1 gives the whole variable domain EPEVTQTPSHQVTQMGQEVILRCVPISNHLYFYWYRQILGQKVEFLVSFYNNEISEKSEIFDDQFSVERPDGSNFTLKIRSTKLEDSAMYFCASSEGTSGYNEQFFGPGTRLTVL.

CDR3 DNA: TGTGCCAGCAGTTACGGGAGGGCCAACTACGAGCAGTACTTC. Amino acids: CASSYGRANYEQYF. The V and J genes are TRBV6-6 and TRBJ2-7, with 7 bases aligning to TRBD2. V trimming: 2 bases; J trimming: 3 bases; junction bases outside the gene matches: 4. CDR1 and CDR2 from the germline V gene are MNHNY and SVGAGI (reference sequence). This CDR3 is 14 amino acids long.

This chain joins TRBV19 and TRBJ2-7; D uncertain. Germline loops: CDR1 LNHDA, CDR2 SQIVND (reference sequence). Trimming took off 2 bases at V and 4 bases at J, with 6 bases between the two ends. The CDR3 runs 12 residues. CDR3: CASSIPFYEQYF. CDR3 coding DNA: TGTGCCAGTAGTATACCGTTTTACGAGCAGTACTTC.

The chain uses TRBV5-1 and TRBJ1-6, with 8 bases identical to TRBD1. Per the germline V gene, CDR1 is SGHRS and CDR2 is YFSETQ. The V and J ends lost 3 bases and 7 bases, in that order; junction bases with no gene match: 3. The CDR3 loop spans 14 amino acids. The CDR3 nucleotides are TGCGCCAGCAGCTCGACAGGGGTAAATTCACCCCTCCACTTT. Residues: CASSSTGVNSPLHF.

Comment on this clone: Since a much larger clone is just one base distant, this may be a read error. CDR3 region: CASSQVQGGEQYF. CDR3 DNA: TGTGCCAGCAGCCAAGTCCAGGGAGGCGAGCAGTACTTC. The chain links TRBV14 to TRBJ2-7, with TRBD2 as a possible D gene (6 bases). V was pared by 1 base and J by 6 bases, with 10 bases between. This CDR3 contains 13 residues. CDR1 and CDR2 (germline): SGHDN, FVKESK.

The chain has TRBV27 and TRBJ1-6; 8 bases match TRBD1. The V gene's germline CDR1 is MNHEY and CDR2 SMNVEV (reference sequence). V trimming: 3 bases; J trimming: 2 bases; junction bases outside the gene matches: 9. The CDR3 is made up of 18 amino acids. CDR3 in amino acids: CASSFARTGKPYNSPLHF. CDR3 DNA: TGTGCCAGCAGTTTCGCCCGGACAGGGAAACCCTATAATTCACCCCTCCACTTT.

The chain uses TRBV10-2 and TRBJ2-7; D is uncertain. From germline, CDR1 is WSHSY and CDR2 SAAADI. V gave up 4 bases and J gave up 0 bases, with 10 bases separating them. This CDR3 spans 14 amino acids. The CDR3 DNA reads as TGCGCCAGCAGTGTGGTAGAGAACTCCTACGAGCAGTACTTC. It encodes CASSVVENSYEQYF.

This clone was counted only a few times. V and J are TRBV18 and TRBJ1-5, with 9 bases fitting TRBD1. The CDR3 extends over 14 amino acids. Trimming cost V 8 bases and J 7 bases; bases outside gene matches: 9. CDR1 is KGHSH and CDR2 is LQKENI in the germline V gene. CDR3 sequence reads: CASTRDRDGQPQHF. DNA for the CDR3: TGTGCCAGCACCCGGGACAGGGATGGACAGCCCCAGCATTTT.

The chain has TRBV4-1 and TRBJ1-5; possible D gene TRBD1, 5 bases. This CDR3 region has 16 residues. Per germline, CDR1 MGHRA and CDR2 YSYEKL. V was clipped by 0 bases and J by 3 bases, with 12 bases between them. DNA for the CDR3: TGCGCCAGCAGCCAAGATTTCGGGGGGGACAATCAGCCCCAGCATTTT. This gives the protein CASSQDFGGDNQPQHF.

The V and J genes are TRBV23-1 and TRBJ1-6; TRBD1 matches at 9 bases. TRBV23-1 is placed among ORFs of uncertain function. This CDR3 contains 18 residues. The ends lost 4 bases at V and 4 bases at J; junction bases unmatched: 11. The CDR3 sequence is CASSLQIGDRAYNSPLHF. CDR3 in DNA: TGCGCCAGCAGTCTTCAAATCGGGGACAGGGCATATAATTCACCCCTCCACTTT.

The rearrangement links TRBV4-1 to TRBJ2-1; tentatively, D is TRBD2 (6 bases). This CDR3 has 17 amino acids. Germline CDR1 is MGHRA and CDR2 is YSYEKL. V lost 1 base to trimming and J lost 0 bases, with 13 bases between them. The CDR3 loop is CASSQGGGASSYNEQFF. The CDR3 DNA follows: TGCGCCAGCAGCCAAGGTGGCGGGGCCAGCTCCTACAATGAGCAGTTCTTC.

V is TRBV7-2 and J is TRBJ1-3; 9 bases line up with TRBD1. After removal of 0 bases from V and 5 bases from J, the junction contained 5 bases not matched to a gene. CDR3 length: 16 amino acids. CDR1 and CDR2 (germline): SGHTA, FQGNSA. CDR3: CASSLAGDRVRNTIYF. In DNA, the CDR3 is TGTGCCAGCAGCTTAGCGGGGGACAGGGTTAGAAACACCATATATTTT.

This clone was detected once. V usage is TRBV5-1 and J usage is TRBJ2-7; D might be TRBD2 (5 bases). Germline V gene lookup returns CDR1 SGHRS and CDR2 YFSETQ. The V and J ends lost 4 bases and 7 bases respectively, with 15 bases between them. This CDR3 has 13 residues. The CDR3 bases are TGCGCCAGCAGCCCCATTCGGGGTCGGGAGCAGTACTTC. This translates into CASSPIRGREQYF.

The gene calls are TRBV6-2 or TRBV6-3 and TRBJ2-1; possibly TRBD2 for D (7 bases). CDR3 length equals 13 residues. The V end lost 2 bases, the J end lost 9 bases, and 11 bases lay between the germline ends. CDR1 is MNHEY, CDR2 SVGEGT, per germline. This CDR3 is CASSYPGGSEQFF. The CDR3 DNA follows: TGTGCCAGCAGTTACCCGGGGGGCAGTGAGCAGTTCTTC.

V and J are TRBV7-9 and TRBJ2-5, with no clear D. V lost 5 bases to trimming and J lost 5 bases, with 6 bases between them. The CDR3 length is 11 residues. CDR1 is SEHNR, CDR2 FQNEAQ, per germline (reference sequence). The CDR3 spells CASSPSETQYF. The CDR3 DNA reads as TGTGCCAGCAGCCCCTCGGAGACCCAGTACTTC. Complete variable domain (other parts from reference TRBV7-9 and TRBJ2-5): DTGVSQNPRHKITKRGQNVTFRCDPISEHNRLYWYRQTLGQGPEFLTYFQNEAQLEKSRLLSDRFSAERPKGSFSTLEIQRTEQGDSAMYLCASSPSETQYFGPGTRLLVL.

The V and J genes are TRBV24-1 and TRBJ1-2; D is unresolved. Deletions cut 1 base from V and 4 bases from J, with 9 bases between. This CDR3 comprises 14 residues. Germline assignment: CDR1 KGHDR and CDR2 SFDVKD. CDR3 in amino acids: CATSDFPRSYGYTF. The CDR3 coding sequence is TGTGCCACCAGTGATTTCCCCAGATCCTATGGCTACACCTTC.

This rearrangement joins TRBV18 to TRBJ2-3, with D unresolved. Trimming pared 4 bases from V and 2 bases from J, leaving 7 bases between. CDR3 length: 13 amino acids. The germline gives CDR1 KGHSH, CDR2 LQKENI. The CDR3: CASSQSVTDTQYF. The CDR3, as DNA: TGTGCCAGCTCACAATCAGTCACAGATACGCAGTATTTT.

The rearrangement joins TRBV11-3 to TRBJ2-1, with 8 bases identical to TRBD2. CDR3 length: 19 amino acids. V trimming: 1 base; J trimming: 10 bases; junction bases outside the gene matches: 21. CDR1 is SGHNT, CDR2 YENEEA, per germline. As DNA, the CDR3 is TGTGCCAGCAGCTTAGGCCGGCTAGCGGGCGTCATTCCTACAAACGAGCAGTTCTTC. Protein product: CASSLGRLAGVIPTNEQFF.